This T cell receptor (beta chain) was profiled in a study of PD-L1 blockade in urothelial cancer. On the study more broadly: Treatment start was followed by blood analysis at 3 weeks (second dose) and again at 6 weeks. Study-wide results and caveats: Pretreatment blood TCR clonality under the median forecast improved survival.

Spike-ins of synthetic TCR analog templates went into each PCR. Sequenced by immunoSEQ multiplex PCR; TCRdb stores in-frame clones only, minus some. The profile covers 95,000 to 100,000 clones, with about nine tenths appearing a single time and roughly 2% taken by the ten largest. Remarks on this clone: The antigen is unknown.

Unmatched junction bases numbered 1, after V lost 7 bases and J lost 1 base. Per the germline V gene, CDR1 is SGDLS and CDR2 is YYNGEE. This CDR3 has 13 residues. Noted time point: pretreatment peripheral blood. Locally advanced or metastatic urothelial carcinoma was present in patients. The source material was PBMCs, sampled around atezolizumab (anti-PD-L1) treatment. The chain recombines TRBV9 with TRBJ2-2, with 7 bases lining up with TRBD2. The TCR was taken from a man between 60 and 75 years old with urothelial cancer. CDR3 bases: TGTGCCAGCCAGCGGGAGAACACCGGGGAGCTGTTTTTT. Its translation: CASQRENTGELFF.